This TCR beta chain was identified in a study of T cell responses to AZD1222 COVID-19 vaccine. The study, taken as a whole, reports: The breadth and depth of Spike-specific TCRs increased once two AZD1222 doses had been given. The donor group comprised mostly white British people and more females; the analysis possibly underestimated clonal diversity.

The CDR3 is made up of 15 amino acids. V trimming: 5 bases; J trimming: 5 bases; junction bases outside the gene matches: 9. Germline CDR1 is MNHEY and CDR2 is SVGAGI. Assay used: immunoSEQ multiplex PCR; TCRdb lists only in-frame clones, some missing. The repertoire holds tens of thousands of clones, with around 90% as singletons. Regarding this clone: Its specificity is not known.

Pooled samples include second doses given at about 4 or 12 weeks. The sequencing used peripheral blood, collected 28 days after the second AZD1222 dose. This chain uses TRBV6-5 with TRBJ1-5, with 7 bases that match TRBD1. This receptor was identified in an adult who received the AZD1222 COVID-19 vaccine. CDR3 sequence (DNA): TGTGCCAGCAGTCTTTCATACAGGGGTGATCAGCCCCAGCATTTT. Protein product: CASSLSYRGDQPQHF.